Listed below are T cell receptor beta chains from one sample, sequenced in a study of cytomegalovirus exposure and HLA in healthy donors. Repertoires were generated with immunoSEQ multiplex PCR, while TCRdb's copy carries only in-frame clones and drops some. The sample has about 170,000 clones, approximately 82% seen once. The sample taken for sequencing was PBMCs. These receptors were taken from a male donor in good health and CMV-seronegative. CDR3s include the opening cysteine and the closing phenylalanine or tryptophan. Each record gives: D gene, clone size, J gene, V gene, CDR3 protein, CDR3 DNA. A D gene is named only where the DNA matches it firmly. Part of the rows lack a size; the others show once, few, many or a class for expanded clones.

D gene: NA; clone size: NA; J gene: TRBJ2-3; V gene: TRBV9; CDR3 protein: CASSVSRRDTQYF; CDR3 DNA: TGTGCCAGCAGCGTATCACGGCGGGATACGCAGTATTTT
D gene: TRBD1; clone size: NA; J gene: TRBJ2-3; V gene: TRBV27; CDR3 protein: CASAFWTGPADTQYF; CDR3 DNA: TGTGCCAGCGCATTCTGGACAGGGCCTGCAGATACGCAGTATTTT
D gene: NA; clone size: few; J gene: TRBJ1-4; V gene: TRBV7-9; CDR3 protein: CASSPSGKEGNEKLFF; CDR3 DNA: TGTGCCAGCAGCCCCTCGGGGAAGGAGGGAAATGAAAAACTGTTTTTT
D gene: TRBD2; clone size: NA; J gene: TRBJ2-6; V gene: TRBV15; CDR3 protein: CATSSRGVSISGANVLTF; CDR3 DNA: TGTGCCACCAGCAGTCGGGGGGTATCGATCTCTGGGGCCAACGTCCTGACTTTC
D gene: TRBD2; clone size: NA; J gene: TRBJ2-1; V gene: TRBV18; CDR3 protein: CASSPNPGTSAYNEQFF; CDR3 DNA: TGTGCCAGCTCACCTAACCCCGGGACTAGCGCGTACAATGAGCAGTTCTTC
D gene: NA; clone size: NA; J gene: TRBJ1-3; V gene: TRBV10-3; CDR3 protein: CAINPGRDSGNTIYF; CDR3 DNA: TGTGCCATCAACCCTGGCAGGGACTCTGGAAACACCATATATTTT
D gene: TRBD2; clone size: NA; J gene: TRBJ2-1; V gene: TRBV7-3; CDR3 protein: CASSYVAGGFLNEQFF; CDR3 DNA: TGTGCCAGCAGCTATGTAGCGGGAGGGTTTCTGAATGAGCAGTTCTTC
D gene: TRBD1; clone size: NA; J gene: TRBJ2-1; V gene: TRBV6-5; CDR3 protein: CASTRLGQGRNEQFF; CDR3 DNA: TGTGCCAGCACCCGCCTGGGACAGGGGCGTAATGAGCAGTTCTTC
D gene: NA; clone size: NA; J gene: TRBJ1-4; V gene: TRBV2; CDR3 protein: CASSVVSHEKLFF; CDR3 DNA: TGTGCCAGCTCCGTGGTGAGTCATGAAAAACTGTTTTTT
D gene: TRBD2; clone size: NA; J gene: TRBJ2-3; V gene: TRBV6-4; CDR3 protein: CASSAGGAADTQYF; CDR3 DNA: TGTGCCAGCAGTGCCGGGGGGGCCGCGGATACGCAGTATTTT
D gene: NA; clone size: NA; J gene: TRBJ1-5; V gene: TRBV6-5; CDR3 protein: CASIPSRDQPQHF; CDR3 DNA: TGTGCCAGCATTCCCTCCCGTGATCAGCCCCAGCATTTT
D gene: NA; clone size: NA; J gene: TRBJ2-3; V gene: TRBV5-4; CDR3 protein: CASSSYNTDTQYF; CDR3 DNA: TGTGCCAGCAGCTCATACAACACAGATACGCAGTATTTT
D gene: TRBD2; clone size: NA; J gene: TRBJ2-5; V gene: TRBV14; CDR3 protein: CASSQVGGETQYF; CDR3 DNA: TGTGCCAGCAGCCAAGTGGGAGGGGAGACCCAGTACTTC
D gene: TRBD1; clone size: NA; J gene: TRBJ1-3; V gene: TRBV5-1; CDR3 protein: CASSFTGTGQKTIYF; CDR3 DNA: TGCGCCAGCAGCTTCACCGGGACAGGGCAGAAAACCATATATTTT
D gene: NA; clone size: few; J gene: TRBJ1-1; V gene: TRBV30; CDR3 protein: CAWNPGTPAEAFF; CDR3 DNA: TGTGCCTGGAACCCCGGGACTCCAGCTGAAGCTTTCTTT
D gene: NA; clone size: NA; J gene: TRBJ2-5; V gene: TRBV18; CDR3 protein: CASSREMTDWGTQYF; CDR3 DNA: TGTGCCAGCTCACGGGAAATGACAGACTGGGGGACCCAGTACTTC
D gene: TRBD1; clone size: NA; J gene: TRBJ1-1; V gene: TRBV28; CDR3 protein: CASSPGGTVNTEAFF; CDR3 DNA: TGTGCCAGCAGTCCAGGGGGGACAGTGAACACTGAAGCTTTCTTT
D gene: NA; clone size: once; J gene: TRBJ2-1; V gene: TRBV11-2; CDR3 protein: CASSLRGDRSYNEQFF; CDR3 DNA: TGTGCCAGCAGCTTACGGGGAGACAGGTCCTACAATGAGCAGTTCTTC
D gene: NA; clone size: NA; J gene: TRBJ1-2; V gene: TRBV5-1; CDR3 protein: CASSLGGGYGYTF; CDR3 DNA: TGCGCCAGCAGCTTGGGGGGAGGCTATGGCTACACCTTC
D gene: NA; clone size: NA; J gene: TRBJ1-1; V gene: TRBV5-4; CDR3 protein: CASSVIDREAFF; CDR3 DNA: TGTGCCAGCAGCGTTATCGACAGAGAAGCTTTCTTT
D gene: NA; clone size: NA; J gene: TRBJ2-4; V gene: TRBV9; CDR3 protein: CASSDQGFNIQYF; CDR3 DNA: TGTGCCAGCAGCGACCAGGGGTTTAACATTCAGTACTTC
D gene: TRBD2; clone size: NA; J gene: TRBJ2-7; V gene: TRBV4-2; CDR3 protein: CASSQSTLAGIYEQYF; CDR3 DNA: TGTGCCAGCAGCCAATCGACCCTAGCGGGGATCTACGAGCAGTACTTC
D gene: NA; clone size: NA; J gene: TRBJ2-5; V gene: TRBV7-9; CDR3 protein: CASSLGERETQYF; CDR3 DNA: TGTGCCAGCAGCTTAGGTGAACGGGAGACCCAGTACTTC
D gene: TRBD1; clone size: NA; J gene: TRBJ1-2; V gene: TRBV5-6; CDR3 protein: CASSPTRDSLVGPYGYTF; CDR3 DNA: TGTGCCAGCAGCCCTACGCGGGACAGCCTTGTGGGACCCTATGGCTACACCTTC
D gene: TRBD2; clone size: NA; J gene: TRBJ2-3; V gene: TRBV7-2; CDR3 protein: CASSPSGGADTQYF; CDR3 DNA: TGTGCCAGCAGCCCCAGCGGGGGGGCCGATACGCAGTATTTT
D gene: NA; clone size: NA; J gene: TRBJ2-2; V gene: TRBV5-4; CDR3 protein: CAGERGTRTGELFF; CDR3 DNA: TGTGCCGGAGAAAGGGGTACACGAACCGGGGAGCTGTTTTTT
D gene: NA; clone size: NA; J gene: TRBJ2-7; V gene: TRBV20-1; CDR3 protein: CSATQYEQYF; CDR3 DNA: TGCAGTGCTACCCAATACGAGCAGTACTTC
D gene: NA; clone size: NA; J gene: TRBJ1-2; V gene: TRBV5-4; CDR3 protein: CASSLERGYTF; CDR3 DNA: TGTGCCAGCAGCTTGGAGCGTGGCTACACCTTC
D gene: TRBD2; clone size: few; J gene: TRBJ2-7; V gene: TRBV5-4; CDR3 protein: CASSETSGSSYEQYF; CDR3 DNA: TGTGCCAGCAGCGAAACTAGCGGGAGCTCCTACGAGCAGTACTTC
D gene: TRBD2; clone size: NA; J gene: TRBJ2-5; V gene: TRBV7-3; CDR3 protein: CASSIGTSAYQETQYF; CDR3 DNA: TGTGCCAGCAGCATCGGGACTAGCGCGTACCAAGAGACCCAGTACTTC
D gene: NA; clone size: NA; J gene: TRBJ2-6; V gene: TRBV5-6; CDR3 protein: CASSLVSGSSGANVLTF; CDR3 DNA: TGTGCCAGCAGCTTGGTTTCAGGCTCGTCTGGGGCCAACGTCCTGACTTTC
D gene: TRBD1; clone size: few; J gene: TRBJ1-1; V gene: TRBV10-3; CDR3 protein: CAIGRQGSGTEAFF; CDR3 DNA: TGTGCCATCGGACGACAGGGTAGCGGCACTGAAGCTTTCTTT
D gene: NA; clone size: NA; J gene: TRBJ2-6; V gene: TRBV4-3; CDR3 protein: CASSQRVAGISSGANVLTF; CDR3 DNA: TGCGCCAGCAGCCAAAGAGTGGCAGGGATTAGCTCTGGGGCCAACGTCCTGACTTTC
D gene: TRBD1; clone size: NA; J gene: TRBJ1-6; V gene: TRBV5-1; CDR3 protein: CASSLGKQGIGSPLHF; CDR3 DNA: TGCGCCAGCAGCTTGGGGAAACAGGGGATCGGTTCACCCCTCCACTTT
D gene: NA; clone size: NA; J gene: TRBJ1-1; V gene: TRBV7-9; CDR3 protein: CASSEQGMNTEAFF; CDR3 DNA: TGTGCCAGCAGCGAACAGGGAATGAACACTGAAGCTTTCTTT
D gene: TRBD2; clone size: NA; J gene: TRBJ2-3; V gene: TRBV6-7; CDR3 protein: CASSSAGTSGRRSTDTQYF; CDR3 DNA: TGTGCCAGCAGTTCGGCGGGGACTAGCGGGAGAAGGAGCACAGATACGCAGTATTTT
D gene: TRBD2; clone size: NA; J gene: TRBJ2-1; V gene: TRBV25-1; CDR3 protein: CASSVLAGESYNEQFF; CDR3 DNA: TGTGCCAGCAGTGTCCTAGCGGGGGAGTCCTACAATGAGCAGTTCTTC
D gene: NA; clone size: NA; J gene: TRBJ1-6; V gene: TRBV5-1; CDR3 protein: CASSLDSSYNSPLHF; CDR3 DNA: TGCGCCAGCAGCTTGGACAGCTCCTATAATTCACCCCTCCACTTT
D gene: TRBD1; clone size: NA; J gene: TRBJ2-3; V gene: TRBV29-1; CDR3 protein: CSVEQGADTQYF; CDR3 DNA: TGCAGCGTTGAGCAGGGGGCAGATACGCAGTATTTT
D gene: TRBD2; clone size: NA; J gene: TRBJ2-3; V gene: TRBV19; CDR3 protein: CASSTSGGHTDTQYF; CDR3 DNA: TGTGCCAGTAGTACTAGCGGGGGGCACACAGATACGCAGTATTTT
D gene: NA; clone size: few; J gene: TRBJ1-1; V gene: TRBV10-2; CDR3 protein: CASSDYGRNLNTEAFF; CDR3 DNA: TGCGCCAGCAGTGATTATGGCAGGAACCTGAACACTGAAGCTTTCTTT
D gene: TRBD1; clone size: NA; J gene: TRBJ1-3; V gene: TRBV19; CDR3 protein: CASSRVGQGPGNTIYF; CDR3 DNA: TGTGCCAGTAGTAGGGTGGGACAGGGACCTGGAAACACCATATATTTT